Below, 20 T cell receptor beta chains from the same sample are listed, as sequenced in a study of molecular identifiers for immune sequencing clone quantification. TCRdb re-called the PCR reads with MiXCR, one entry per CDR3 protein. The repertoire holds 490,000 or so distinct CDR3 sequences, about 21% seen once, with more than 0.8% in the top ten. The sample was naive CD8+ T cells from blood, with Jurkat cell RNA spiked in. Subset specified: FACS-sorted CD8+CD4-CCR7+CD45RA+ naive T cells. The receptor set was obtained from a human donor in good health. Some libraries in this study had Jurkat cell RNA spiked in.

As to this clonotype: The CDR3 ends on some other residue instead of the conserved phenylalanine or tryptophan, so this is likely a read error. In DNA, the CDR3 is TGTGCCAGCAGTTACTCGAGGGACAGGGGGCACACAGATACGCAGTATCTT. Its protein product is CASSYSRDRGHTDTQYL. The gene calls are TRBV6-2 or TRBV6-3 and TRBJ2-3, with 12 bases lining up with TRBD1. The CDR3 sequence is 17 residues long. Germline V gene sequence: CDR1 MNHEY, CDR2 SVGEGT. The junction had 3 bases not matched to a gene; V was cut back by 0 bases and J by 2 bases.

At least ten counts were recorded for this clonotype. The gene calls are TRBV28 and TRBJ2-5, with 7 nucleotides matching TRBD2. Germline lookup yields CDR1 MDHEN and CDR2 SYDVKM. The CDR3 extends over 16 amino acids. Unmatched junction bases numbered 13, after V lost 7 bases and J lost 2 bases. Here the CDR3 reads CASTPLSSGFQETQYF. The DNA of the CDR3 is TGTGCCAGCACCCCGTTGTCTAGCGGATTTCAAGAGACCCAGTACTTC. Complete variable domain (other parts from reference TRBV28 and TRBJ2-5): DVKVTQSSRYLVKRTGEKVFLECVQDMDHENMFWYRQDPGLGLRLIYFSYDVKMKEKGDIPEGYSVSREKKERFSLILESASTNQTSMYLCASTPLSSGFQETQYFGPGTRLLVL.

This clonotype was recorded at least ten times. CDR3 residues: CASSLRETEETQYF. The DNA of the CDR3 is TGTGCCAGCAGTTTACGGGAGACCGAAGAGACCCAGTACTTC. The genes are TRBV12-3 or TRBV12-4 and TRBJ2-5; perhaps TRBD2 as D (6 bases). V shed 2 bases and J shed 3 bases, with 10 bases lying between them. This CDR3 is built from 14 residues.

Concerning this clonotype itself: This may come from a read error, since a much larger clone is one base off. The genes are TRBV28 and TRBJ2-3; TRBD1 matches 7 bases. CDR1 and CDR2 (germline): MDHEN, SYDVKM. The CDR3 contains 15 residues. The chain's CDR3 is CASSQGTVRTDTPYF. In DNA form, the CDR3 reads TGTGCCAGCAGTCAAGGGACAGTCCGCACAGATACGCCGTATTTT.

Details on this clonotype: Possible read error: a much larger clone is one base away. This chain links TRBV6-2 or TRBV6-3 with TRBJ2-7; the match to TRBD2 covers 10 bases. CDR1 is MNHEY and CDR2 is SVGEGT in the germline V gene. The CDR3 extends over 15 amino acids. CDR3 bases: TGTGCCAGCAGTTCTAGCGGGGGAATCACCTACGAGCAGTGCTTC. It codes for CASSSSGGITYEQCF.

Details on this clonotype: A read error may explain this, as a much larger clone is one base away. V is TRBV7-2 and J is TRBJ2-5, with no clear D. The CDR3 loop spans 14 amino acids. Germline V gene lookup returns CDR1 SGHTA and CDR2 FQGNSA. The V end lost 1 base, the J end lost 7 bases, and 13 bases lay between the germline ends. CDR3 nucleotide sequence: TGTGCCAGCAGCTTAGATACTACCTCAGGGACCCAGTACTTC. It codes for CASSLDTTSGTQYF.

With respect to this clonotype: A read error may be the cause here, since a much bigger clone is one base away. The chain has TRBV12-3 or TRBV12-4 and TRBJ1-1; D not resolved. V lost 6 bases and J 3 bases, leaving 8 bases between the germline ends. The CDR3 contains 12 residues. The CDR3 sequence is CASSSRDTEAFF. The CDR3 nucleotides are TGTGCCAGCAGCTCTAGGGACACTGAAGCTTTCTTT.

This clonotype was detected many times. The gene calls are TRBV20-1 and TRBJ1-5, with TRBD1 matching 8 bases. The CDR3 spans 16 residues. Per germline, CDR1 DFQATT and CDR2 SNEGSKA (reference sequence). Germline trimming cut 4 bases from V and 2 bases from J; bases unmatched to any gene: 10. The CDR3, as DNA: TGCAGTGCTAAGATCGCAGGGGGCGCAGGCAATCAGCCCCAGCATTTT. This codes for CSAKIAGGAGNQPQHF.

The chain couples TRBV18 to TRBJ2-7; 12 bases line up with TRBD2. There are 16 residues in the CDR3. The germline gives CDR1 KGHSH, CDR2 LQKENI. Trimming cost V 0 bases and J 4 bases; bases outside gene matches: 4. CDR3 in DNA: TGTGCCAGCTCACCACCCATCCTAGCGGGAGGGTACGAGCAGTACTTC. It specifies CASSPPILAGGYEQYF.

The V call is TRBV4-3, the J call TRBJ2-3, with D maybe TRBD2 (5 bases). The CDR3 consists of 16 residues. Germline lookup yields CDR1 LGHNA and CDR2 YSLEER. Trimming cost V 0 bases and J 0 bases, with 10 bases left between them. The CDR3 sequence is CASSQDSGGSTDTQYF. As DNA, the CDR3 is TGCGCCAGCAGCCAAGATAGTGGCGGGAGCACAGATACGCAGTATTTT.

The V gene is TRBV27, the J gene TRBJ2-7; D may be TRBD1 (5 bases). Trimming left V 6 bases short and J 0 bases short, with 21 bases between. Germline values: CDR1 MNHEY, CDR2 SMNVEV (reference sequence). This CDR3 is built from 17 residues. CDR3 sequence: CASSLTLTAYSSYEQYF. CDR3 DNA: TGTGCCAGCAGCCTAACTTTGACAGCCTACTCCTCCTACGAGCAGTACTTC.

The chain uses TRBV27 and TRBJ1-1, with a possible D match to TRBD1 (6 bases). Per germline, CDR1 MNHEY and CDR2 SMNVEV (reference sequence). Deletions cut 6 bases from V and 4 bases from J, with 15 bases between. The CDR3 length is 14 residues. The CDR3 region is CASRKNTGFTEAFF. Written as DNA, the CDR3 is TGTGCCAGCAGGAAGAATACAGGGTTCACTGAAGCTTTCTTT.

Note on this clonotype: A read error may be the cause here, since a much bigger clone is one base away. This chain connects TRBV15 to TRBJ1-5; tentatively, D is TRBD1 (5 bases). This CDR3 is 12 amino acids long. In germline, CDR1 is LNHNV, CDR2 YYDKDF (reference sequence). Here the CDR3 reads CVTSGDSQPQHF. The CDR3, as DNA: TGTGTCACCAGCGGAGACAGTCAGCCCCAGCATTTT.

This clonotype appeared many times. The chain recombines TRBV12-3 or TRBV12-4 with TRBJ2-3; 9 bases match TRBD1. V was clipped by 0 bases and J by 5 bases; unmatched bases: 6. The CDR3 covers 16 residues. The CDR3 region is CASSLARTGEVDTQYF. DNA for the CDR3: TGTGCCAGCAGTTTAGCTAGGACAGGGGAGGTAGATACGCAGTATTTT.

The CDR3 nucleotides read TGTGCCAGCAGCCGACCCCGGGGATCACCGAACACTGAAGCTTTCTTT. This translates into CASSRPRGSPNTEAFF. J is TRBJ1-1 and V is TRBV5-5; D unclear. CDR3 size: 16 residues. Germline CDR1 reads SGHKS; CDR2 reads YYEKEE (reference sequence). The V end was cut by 4 bases, the J end by 1 base, with 17 bases between.

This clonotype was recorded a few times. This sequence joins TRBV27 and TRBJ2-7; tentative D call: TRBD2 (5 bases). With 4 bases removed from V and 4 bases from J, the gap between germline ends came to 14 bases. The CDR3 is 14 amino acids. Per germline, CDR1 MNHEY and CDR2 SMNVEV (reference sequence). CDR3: CASSSVVTGYEQYF. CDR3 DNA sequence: TGTGCCAGCAGTTCGGTGGTGACGGGATACGAGCAGTACTTC.

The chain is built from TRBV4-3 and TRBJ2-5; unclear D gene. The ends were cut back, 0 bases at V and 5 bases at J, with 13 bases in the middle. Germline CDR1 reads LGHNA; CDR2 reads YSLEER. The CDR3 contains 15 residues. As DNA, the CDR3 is TGCGCCAGCAGCCAAGACTATCTAGAGTTGGAGACCCAGTACTTC. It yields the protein CASSQDYLELETQYF.

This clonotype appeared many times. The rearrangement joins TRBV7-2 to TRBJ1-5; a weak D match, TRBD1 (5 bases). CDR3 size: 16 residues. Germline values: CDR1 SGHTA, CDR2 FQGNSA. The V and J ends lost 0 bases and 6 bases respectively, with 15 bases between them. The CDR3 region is CASSLARGGVGQPQHF. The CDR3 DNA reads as TGTGCCAGCAGCTTAGCCCGCGGGGGGGTCGGTCAGCCCCAGCATTTT.

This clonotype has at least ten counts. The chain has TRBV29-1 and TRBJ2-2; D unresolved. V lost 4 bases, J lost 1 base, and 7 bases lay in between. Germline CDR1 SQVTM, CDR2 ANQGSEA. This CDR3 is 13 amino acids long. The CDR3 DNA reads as TGCAGCGTTGGGACCCGGAACACCGGGGAGCTGTTTTTT. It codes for CSVGTRNTGELFF.

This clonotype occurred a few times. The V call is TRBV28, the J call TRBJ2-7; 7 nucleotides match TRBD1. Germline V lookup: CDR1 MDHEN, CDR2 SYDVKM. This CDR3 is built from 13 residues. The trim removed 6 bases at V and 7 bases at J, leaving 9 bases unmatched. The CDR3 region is CASSRQGSGEQYF. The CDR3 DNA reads TGTGCCAGCAGCAGACAGGGATCTGGGGAGCAGTACTTC.